This T cell receptor (beta chain) stems from a study of shared clonotypes between healthy human individuals (dated by TCRdb to 2020 to 2021). Regarding the study in general: A couple of women and a few men aged 18 to 49 years were included in the cohort. Different laboratories and diverse techniques were used to prepare libraries and sequence TCR repertoires, to increase sequencing depth and limit assay-specific biases. To estimate repertoire size and how much clonotype sharing occurs between individuals, the study deeply sequenced the blood TCR repertoires of a handful of healthy adults. Between about 0.9 and 10 billion PBMCs per donor were obtained by leukapheresis. Per donor, three plates each were used for CD4 naive and CD4 memory, two for CD8 naive, and one for CD8 memory. General findings and caveats noted by the study authors: Only blood was sampled, and tissue TCR repertoires likely differ from those in blood. Larger estimated clonotype richness was generally found for naive subsets than for memory subsets. Rarefaction of sorted-subset datasets indicated incomplete sequencing despite the large sequencing depth. Based on pairwise subsampling, the degree of clonotype sharing among donors was expected to be affected by sequencing depth. Sharing across a handful of donors was observed for 5% to 6.5% of naive CD4, 3.5% of naive CD8, 2.3% of memory CD4, and around 0.4% of memory CD8 clonotypes. Compared with non-shared clonotypes, the clonotypes found in all four sorted-subset donors had higher generation probabilities. Because the study included only a small number of donors, the genetic and exposure-history diversity represented was limited.

TCR CDR3 regions were amplified from genomic DNA by multiplex PCR using the deep immunoSEQ assay. Extracted genomic DNA from each cell subset was distributed evenly across all wells of several immunoSEQ 96-well plates, and each plate was treated as a replicate. For sorted subsets, each replicate PCR was loaded with 200 to 250 ng genomic DNA, equivalent to 30,000 or so T cell genomes. The purified libraries were quantified using a Qubit 3.0 fluorometer, sized with a Bioanalyzer 2100, and then quantified again using the KAPA Library Quantification kit. Each immunoSEQ 96-well plate was sequenced on its own single-read 150-cycle Illumina NextSeq 550 flow cell. Under the source paper's analysis protocol: The immunoSEQ output contained only junctional sequences without quality scores, so filtering could not match that applied to full-length reads. To assign V/J genes and CDR3, sequences were annotated using PyIR, a Python wrapper for IgBLAST v1.9, with IMGT germline references. Reads were removed for weak V/J assignments (E-value above 1e-6), missing CDR3, stop codons, out-of-frame junctions, or ambiguous translated residues. V3J clonotypes were defined by identical inferred V gene, J gene, and CDR3 amino acid sequence. Percentage overlap between repertoires was calculated by dividing the number of shared unique clonotypes by the size of the smaller repertoire. Richness of each repertoire was evaluated using RTK rarefaction, the Chao1 estimator, and Recon v2.1 estimates of unobserved clonotypes. For all TCRbeta clonotypes obtained by the gDNA method from a handful of donors, generation probabilities were computed with OLGA. Imported from immuneACCESS, the table was reduced by TCRdb to in-frame sequences with V and J called. These copies leave out some clones; in studies compared against another copy, an unresolved V gene accounts for under half, and the cause of the remainder is not known. V and J calls and clone size are copied from that table; D and trimming were computed from the DNA. The sample includes about 2.3 million clones, with 85% to 95% observed a single time. The ten biggest clones cover roughly 0.36% of the sample.

This clone was recorded once. Its specific antigen is unknown. Per-base qualities were not stored, and no clone one base away is much larger. Other DNA variants within this sample encode the same CDR3. The germline V gene specifies SGHTS as CDR1 and YDEGEE as CDR2. V is reduced by 1 base and J by 7 bases, leaving a spacing of 6 bases between them. The CDR3 contains 12 residues, cysteine and phenylalanine counted. The retained sequence is limited to the CDR3, 36 bases, with the frame set at the first base. The donors were healthy, HIV-negative adults with no recently reported acute infections or vaccinations. Every donor was a Caucasian adult living in Nashville, Tennessee, USA. CD4+ T cells were enriched by magnetic negative selection, after which naive cells were positively selected on CD45RA and the negative fraction was taken as the memory subset. After blood collection by leukapheresis, PBMCs were isolated using Ficoll-Histopaque density gradient centrifugation and then cryopreserved in the vapor phase of liquid nitrogen. Analytical flow cytometry was used to check the purity and quantity of every magnetically sorted T cell population. Genomic DNA was isolated from each sorted fraction and quantified by UV absorbance on a Nanodrop 2000c.

The sequencing sample was made of naive CD4+ T cells from PBMCs. The intended sense of this specimen's cell subset or site label: CD45RA+ positively selected. The chain uses TRBV5-8 and TRBJ1-5, with the D gene not clear enough to name. This receptor was obtained from a man younger than 35 in good health. Some clones in this sample may be carry-over from other donors' samples. The sequenced DNA is TGTGCCAGCAGCTTGTTGGGCCAGCCCCAGCATTTT. Its translation reads: CASSLLGQPQHF.